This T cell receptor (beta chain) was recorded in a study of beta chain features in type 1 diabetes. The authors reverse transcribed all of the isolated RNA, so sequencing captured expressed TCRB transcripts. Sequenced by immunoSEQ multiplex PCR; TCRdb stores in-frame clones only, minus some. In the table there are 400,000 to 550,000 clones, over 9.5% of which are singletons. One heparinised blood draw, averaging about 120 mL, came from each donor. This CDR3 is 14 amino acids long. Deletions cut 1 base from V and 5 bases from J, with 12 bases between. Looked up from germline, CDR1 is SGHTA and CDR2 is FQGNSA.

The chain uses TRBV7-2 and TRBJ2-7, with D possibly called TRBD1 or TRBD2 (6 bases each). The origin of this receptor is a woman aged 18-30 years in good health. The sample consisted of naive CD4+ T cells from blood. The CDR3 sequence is CASSLVTGGNEQYF. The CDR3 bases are TGTGCCAGCAGCTTAGTGACAGGCGGGAACGAGCAGTACTTC.